The sequence of this TCR beta chain was determined in a study of blood T cell repertoires in COVID-19. Study overall: The United States, Italy and Spain provided the acute and convalescent COVID-19 samples. Sources were T cells, B-cell-depleted T cells, or PBMCs; the material itself was cDNA or gDNA.

V gave up 7 bases and J gave up 4 bases; unmatched junction bases: 13. Germline loops: CDR1 LNHDA, CDR2 SQIVND (reference sequence). This CDR3 comprises 17 residues. In the study's own analysis: Reference gene primer amplification gave estimated nucleated cell counts. Generated by immunoSEQ multiplex PCR, the TCRdb table keeps only in-frame clones and is missing some. The V and J calls and clone size are taken from that table; D and trimming were inferred from the DNA. The sample has some 120,000 clones; just under 80% are singletons. The sequence was obtained from a human donor in a cohort sampled during active COVID-19. The gene calls are TRBV19 and TRBJ2-1, with 10 bases matching TRBD2. The material sequenced was peripheral blood. CDR3 coding DNA: TGTGCCAGTATAAGGAATAGCGGGAGGATGAAGTACAATGAGCAGTTCTTC. It yields the protein CASIRNSGRMKYNEQFF. Using reference TRBV19 and TRBJ2-1 for the parts outside the CDR3, the full variable domain is DGGITQSPKYLFRKEGQNVTLSCEQNLNHDAMYWYRQDPGQGLRLIYYSQIVNDFQKGDIAEGYSVSREKKESFPLTVTSAQKNPTAFYLCASIRNSGRMKYNEQFFGPGTRLTVL.